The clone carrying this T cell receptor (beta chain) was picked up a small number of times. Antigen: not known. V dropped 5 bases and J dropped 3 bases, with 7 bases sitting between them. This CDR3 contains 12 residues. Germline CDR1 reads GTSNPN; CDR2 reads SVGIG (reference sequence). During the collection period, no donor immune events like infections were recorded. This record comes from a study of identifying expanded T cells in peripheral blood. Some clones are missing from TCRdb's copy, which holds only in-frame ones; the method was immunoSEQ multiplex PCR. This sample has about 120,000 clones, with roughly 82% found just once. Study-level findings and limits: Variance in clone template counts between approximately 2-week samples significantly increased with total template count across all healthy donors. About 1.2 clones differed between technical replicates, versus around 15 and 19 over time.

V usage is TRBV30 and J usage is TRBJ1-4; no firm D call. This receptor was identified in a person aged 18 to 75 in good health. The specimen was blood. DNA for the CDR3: TGTGCCTGGGAGGCGGCTAATGAAAAACTGTTTTTT. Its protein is CAWEAANEKLFF.